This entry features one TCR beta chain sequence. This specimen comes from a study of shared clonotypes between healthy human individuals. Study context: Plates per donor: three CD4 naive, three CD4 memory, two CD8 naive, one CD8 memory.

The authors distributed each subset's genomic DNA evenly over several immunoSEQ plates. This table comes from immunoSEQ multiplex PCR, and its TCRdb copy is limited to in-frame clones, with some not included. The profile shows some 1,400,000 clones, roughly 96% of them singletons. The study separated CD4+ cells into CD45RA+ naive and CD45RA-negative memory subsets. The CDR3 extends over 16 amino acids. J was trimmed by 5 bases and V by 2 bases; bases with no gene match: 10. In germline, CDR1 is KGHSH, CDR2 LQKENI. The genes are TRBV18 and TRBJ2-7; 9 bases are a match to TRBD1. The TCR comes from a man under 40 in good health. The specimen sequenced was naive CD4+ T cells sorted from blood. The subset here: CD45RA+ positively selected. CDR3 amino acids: CASSPLRGTGINEQYF. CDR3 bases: TGTGCCAGCTCACCATTACGGGGGACAGGGATCAACGAGCAGTACTTC.